The present T cell receptor (beta chain) was sequenced within a study of cytomegalovirus exposure and HLA in healthy donors. Study summary: HLA-typed donors were the source of approximately 80 million unique TCRs, which an early data release held.

PCR involved 60 Vbeta and 13 Jbeta primers. Only in-frame clones appear in the TCRdb table, and some are missing; sequencing was by immunoSEQ multiplex PCR. This table has over 150,000 clones, approximately 80% appearing once. This clone occurred once. What it binds is unknown. Points from the study as a whole: Researchers counted around 160 TCR beta chains as cytomegalovirus-associated.

CDR1 and CDR2 (germline): SEHNR, FQNEAQ (reference sequence). The ends lost 3 bases at V and 0 bases at J; junction bases unmatched: 4. The CDR3 consists of 16 residues. This clonotype was sampled from a man aged 25 to 40 in good health and CMV-seropositive. The chain carries TRBV7-9 and TRBJ2-2; 7 bases align to TRBD1. The sample was PBMCs. CDR3 DNA: TGTGCCAGCAGCTTGGGGGACAGCGCGAACACCGGGGAGCTGTTTTTT. This gives the protein CASSLGDSANTGELFF.